The present T cell receptor (beta chain) was sequenced within a study of T cells in Graves' hyperthyroidism and ophthalmopathy. Whole-study context: The authors collected peripheral blood at initial diagnosis, before any treatment.

Newly diagnosed patients aged 18 to 65 had hyperthyroidism of under 2 months' duration. Trimming removed 6 bases from V and 8 bases from J; junction bases left unmatched: 4. CDR1 is ENHRY and CDR2 is SYGVKD in the germline V gene. The CDR3 totals 12 residues. Template material for amplifying TCR beta CDR3 regions consisted of RNA transcripts. In the first-round RT-PCR of the TCR CDR3, the HTBI primer set was used. TCRdb used MiXCR to reprocess the multiplex PCR reads, holding one entry per CDR3 protein. This sample has around 440,000 distinct CDR3 sequences, with about a sixth found just once. This clonotype occurred many times.

This TCR was recovered from a woman between 18 and 29 years old with Graves' hyperthyroidism. The source material was blood. The chain couples TRBV10-3 to TRBJ1-2, with 9 bases matching TRBD1. For the CDR3, the DNA is TGTGCCATCAGCCGGGACAGGGACGGCTACACCTTC. Translated: CAISRDRDGYTF.